This T cell receptor (beta chain) was identified in a study of cytomegalovirus exposure and HLA in healthy donors. Study information: Ancestry clustering placed about four fifths of some 400 genotyped donors in the Caucasian-associated cluster. Overall study results and limits: The study had only CMV serostatus as immune exposure information. There were several of the most significant clusters that appeared linked to common viral pathogens in a later analysis.

PCR primers comprised 60 Vbeta and 13 Jbeta primers. Data came from immunoSEQ multiplex PCR; TCRdb stores just in-frame clones and leaves some out. The sample comprises roughly 100,000 clones, about two thirds of which are singletons, and roughly 0.79% rests with the top ten. These donors, healthy bone marrow donors, were studied. Concerning this clone: What it binds is not known.

The sequence derives from a boy between 10 and 17 years old in good health and CMV-seronegative. The sample was PBMCs.

The CDR3, as DNA: TGTGCAAGTCGCTTAGATCTACGAGTTCGGGGGAAGAACACTGAAGCTTTCTTT. Amino acid sequence: CASRLDLRVRGKNTEAFF. The chain uses TRBV12-2 and TRBJ1-1. TRBV12-2 is shown as a pseudogene. The CDR3 extends over 18 amino acids.